The present TCR beta chain was sequenced within a study of blood T cells in healthy people across ages. No fewer than 6 million PBMCs went into each sample. The study's findings and limits: Older age went with lower TCR beta diversity per million T cells, in a roughly linear way. Higher diversity and more naive CD4+ cells were features of long-lived donors, compared to aged donors.

The germline gives CDR1 DFQATT, CDR2 SNEGSKA (reference sequence). CDR3 length equals 13 residues. The V and J ends lost 0 bases and 12 bases respectively, with 12 bases between them. In regard to this clonotype: Its antigen remains unidentified.

The second PCR ran roughly 7 to 12 cycles with a sample-barcoded 5' primer and J-beta primers. TCRdb reprocessed the 5' RACE reads with MiXCR, giving one entry per CDR3 protein. The sample records some 1.5 million distinct CDR3 sequences, approximately 42% being singletons. The receptor was derived from a woman aged 18-30 years in good health. The sample taken for sequencing was blood. J is TRBJ1-6 and V is TRBV20-1; D not resolved. CDR3 bases: TGCAGTGCTAGAGATCCGGCAAACAAACCCCTCCACTTT. Its translation is CSARDPANKPLHF.